Presented here are 7 T cell receptor beta chains from one specimen sequenced in a study of T cell responses to AZD1222 COVID-19 vaccine. Sequencing used immunoSEQ multiplex PCR; TCRdb keeps in-frame clones, though not all of them. This sample has 150,000 to 200,000 clones, with more than 75% found just once. The sample was peripheral blood, taken on day 0 of MenACWY control vaccination. All receptors come from an adult in good health.

This chain joins TRBV7-3 and TRBJ1-1, with D uncertain. This CDR3 region has 14 residues. Germline values: CDR1 SGHTA, CDR2 FQGTGA. The V end lost 1 base, the J end lost 1 base, and 7 bases lay between the germline ends. CDR3 in amino acids: CASSLNEGNTEAFF. The CDR3 DNA follows: TGTGCCAGCAGCTTAAACGAGGGGAACACTGAAGCTTTCTTT.

V gene TRBV15 combines with J gene TRBJ2-7, with 7 bases matching TRBD2. Germline assignment: CDR1 LNHNV and CDR2 YYDKDF (reference sequence). The CDR3 extends over 13 amino acids. V lost 0 bases to trimming and J lost 6 bases; unmatched junction nucleotides: 2. The CDR3 sequence is CATSRDSGFEQYF. CDR3 in DNA: TGTGCCACCAGCAGAGATAGCGGGTTCGAGCAGTACTTC.

The chain joins TRBV4-2 to TRBJ2-7, with 9 bases fitting TRBD2. With 0 bases clipped from V and 7 bases from J, the junction kept 7 bases outside the gene matches. CDR1 and CDR2 (germline): LGHNA, YNFKEQ. The CDR3 has 15 amino acids. DNA for the CDR3: TGTGCCAGCAGCCAAGAGTCAGCGGGGGGCTGGGAGCAGTACTTC. It specifies CASSQESAGGWEQYF.

The rearrangement links TRBV7-3 to TRBJ2-7, with D possibly TRBD1 on 5 matching bases. CDR3 length: 13 residues. CDR1 SGHTA and CDR2 FQGTGA come from the germline V gene. Trimming removed 5 bases at V and 3 bases at J, with 11 bases between. CDR3: CASSASRGYEQYF. Written as DNA, the CDR3 is TGTGCCAGCAGCGCCTCTAGGGGCTACGAGCAGTACTTC.

This clone is a singleton in its sample. In nucleotides, the CDR3 is TGTGCCAGCAGCTTCAGTTTTAACACCGGGGCCAACGTCCTGACTTTC. Translated: CASSFSFNTGANVLTF. The rearrangement links TRBV7-9 to TRBJ2-6; unclear D gene. V lost 3 bases to trimming and J lost 4 bases, with 13 bases between them. Germline values: CDR1 SEHNR, CDR2 FQNEAQ (reference sequence). This CDR3 is 16 amino acids long.

This chain connects TRBV30 to TRBJ1-5, with D uncertain. Germline V gives CDR1 GTSNPN, CDR2 SVGIG (reference sequence). Trimming took off 2 bases at V and 4 bases at J, with 12 bases between the two ends. The CDR3 sequence is 14 residues long. The CDR3 loop is CAWSTGRRNQPQHF. The CDR3 coding sequence is TGTGCCTGGAGTACGGGCAGGAGAAATCAGCCCCAGCATTTT.

CDR3: CASSVILAGGLETQYF. CDR3 bases: TGTGCCAGCAGCGTTATACTAGCGGGGGGGCTTGAGACCCAGTACTTC. The rearrangement links TRBV5-4 to TRBJ2-5; 13 positions match TRBD2. This CDR3 contains 16 residues. Germline assignment: CDR1 SGHNT and CDR2 YYREEE (reference sequence). V was pared by 4 bases and J by 5 bases, with 8 bases of the junction left unmatched.